The 15 T cell receptor beta chains presented below share a single source sample, sequenced in a study of T-cell reconstitution after alpha-beta-depleted transplantation in children. TCRbeta library construction was performed incorporating unique molecular identifiers. From the PCR reads, TCRdb called clonotypes with MiXCR, one entry per CDR3 protein. The top ten hold approximately 5% of the sample, which has 900,000 or so distinct CDR3 sequences, 15% to 20% seen once. The sequencing here drew on PBMCs, mostly from graft donor cells, taken 360 days after TCRalphabeta/CD19-depleted stem cell transplant. The receptors derive from a male patient between 10 and 17 years old who had a stem cell transplant for acute lymphoblastic leukemia, so the T cells may come from the graft donor.

The chain couples TRBV6-1 to TRBJ2-7; possibly TRBD2 for D (6 bases). Germline V gene lookup returns CDR1 MNHNS and CDR2 SASEGT. V was cut by 9 bases and J by 4 bases, with 19 bases left in between. The CDR3 extends over 14 amino acids. DNA for the CDR3: TGTGCCAGTAAGCGGGTGGCCTTACTGTACGAGCAGTACTTC. This codes for CASKRVALLYEQYF.

This chain links TRBV5-1 with TRBJ1-1, with TRBD1 as a possible D gene (5 bases). The CDR3 is 13 residues long. The germline V and J ends were trimmed by 4 bases and 9 bases, with 16 bases remaining between them. Per the germline V gene, CDR1 is SGHRS and CDR2 is YFSETQ. The CDR3 DNA is TGCGCCAGCAGCCCTGGACTGGGGACTCAAGCTTTCTTT. Protein sequence: CASSPGLGTQAFF.

This clonotype was counted many times. The chain combines TRBV10-3 with TRBJ2-1; D call uncertain. Germline CDR1 is ENHRY and CDR2 is SYGVKD. The CDR3 has 11 amino acids. V was cut by 4 bases and J by 4 bases, with 2 bases left in between. CDR3 DNA: TGTGCCATCAGTGCTTACAATGAGCAGTTCTTC. Translation: CAISAYNEQFF.

This clonotype came up a few times. The V call is TRBV9, the J call TRBJ1-2; D remains ambiguous. V gave up 0 bases and J gave up 4 bases, with 7 bases separating them. This CDR3 region has 13 residues. Germline values: CDR1 SGDLS, CDR2 YYNGEE. The CDR3 DNA is TGTGCCAGCAGCGTAGGAGGAGGCTATGGCTACACCTTC. It yields the protein CASSVGGGYGYTF.

The V and J genes are TRBV12-3 or TRBV12-4 and TRBJ1-1; D is possibly TRBD1 (5 bases). CDR3 size: 14 residues. V was trimmed by 5 bases and J by 4 bases, leaving 14 bases between them. The CDR3 bases are TGTGCCAGCAGTCTCTTCGGGGGTAGCACTGAAGCTTTCTTT. Its translation is CASSLFGGSTEAFF.

There are a few counts of this clonotype. The chain is built from TRBV7-2 and TRBJ2-5; D remains ambiguous. V was pared by 3 bases and J by 5 bases, with 13 bases between. The CDR3 sequence is 14 residues long. The germline CDR1 and CDR2 sequences are SGHTA and FQGNSA. DNA of the CDR3: TGTGCCAGCAGCTTGTCCCGGGTCGCGGAGACCCAGTACTTC. It codes for CASSLSRVAETQYF.

This clonotype was counted a few times. The CDR3 DNA sequence: TGTGCCACCATTTCCCTTAGCGGGAGGGCGGAGACCCAGTACTTC. It translates to CATISLSGRAETQYF. The chain combines TRBV27 with TRBJ2-5; 11 bases align to TRBD2. CDR3 length: 15 residues. CDR1 is MNHEY and CDR2 is SMNVEV in the germline V gene (reference sequence). V lost 10 bases to trimming and J lost 5 bases; unmatched junction nucleotides: 12.

This clonotype has more than one count but fewer than ten. The rearrangement uses TRBV29-1 and TRBJ1-2; possible D gene TRBD1, 5 bases. The CDR3 is 14 amino acids. Trimming removed 6 bases at V and 0 bases at J, with 14 bases between. The V gene's germline CDR1 is SQVTM and CDR2 ANQGSEA. In DNA, the CDR3 is TGCAGCGTCCCCGACAGACATCCTAACTATGGCTACACCTTC. This translates into CSVPDRHPNYGYTF.

This clonotype was seen many times. A read error may account for a junction end that differs from germline. The chain has TRBV7-9 and TRBJ2-2; 7 positions agree with TRBD2. The CDR3 length is 15 residues. The V gene's germline CDR1 is SEHNR and CDR2 FQNEAQ (reference sequence). CDR3 sequence reads: CASSLLALNTGELFF. The CDR3 DNA sequence: TGCGCCAGCAGCCTACTAGCGCTGAACACCGGGGAGCTGTTTTTT.

This chain links TRBV20-1 with TRBJ2-2, with D uncertain. Germline values: CDR1 DFQATT, CDR2 SNEGSKA (reference sequence). This CDR3 comprises 13 residues. V shed 6 bases and J shed 3 bases, with 11 bases lying between them. For the CDR3, the DNA is TGCAGTGCCACTTACCGGGACACCGGGGAGCTGTTTTTT. Protein sequence: CSATYRDTGELFF.

The J gene is TRBJ2-2, the V gene TRBV29-1, with D possibly matching TRBD1 (5 bases). CDR3 length equals 14 residues. Per germline, CDR1 SQVTM and CDR2 ANQGSEA. Trimming pared 2 bases from V and 3 bases from J, leaving 10 bases between. This chain's CDR3 is CSVEQGADTGELFF. The CDR3 DNA reads as TGCAGCGTTGAACAGGGTGCGGACACCGGGGAGCTGTTTTTT.

The genes are TRBV5-5 and TRBJ2-7, with 8 bases lining up with TRBD1. Germline CDR1 SGHKS, CDR2 YYEKEE (reference sequence). This CDR3 comprises 15 residues. J gave up 6 bases and V 4 bases, and 12 bases lay outside the gene matches. The CDR3 sequence is CASSRLTGVGGEQYF. The CDR3 nucleotides are TGTGCCAGCAGCCGTCTGACAGGGGTTGGCGGCGAGCAGTACTTC.

J is TRBJ2-5 and V is TRBV18; D may be TRBD2 (6 bases). With 6 bases removed from V and 1 base from J, the gap between germline ends came to 12 bases. Per the germline V gene, CDR1 is KGHSH and CDR2 is LQKENI. The length of the CDR3 is 14 residues. In nucleotides, the CDR3 is TGTGCCAGCTCGCCGAGGACTACCCAAGAGACCCAGTACTTC. This translates into CASSPRTTQETQYF. The full variable domain, completed using reference TRBV18 and TRBJ2-5, is NAGVMQNPRHLVRRRGQEARLRCSPMKGHSHVYWYRQLPEEGLKFMVYLQKENIIDESGMPKERFSAEFPKEGPSILRIQQVVRGDSAAYFCASSPRTTQETQYFGPGTRLLVL.

This clonotype has ten or more counts. The chain links TRBV5-1 to TRBJ2-1; 10 bases agree with TRBD2. The CDR3 is 15 amino acids. Germline CDR1 reads SGHRS; CDR2 reads YFSETQ. V trimming: 1 base; J trimming: 9 bases; junction bases outside the gene matches: 7. In DNA form, the CDR3 reads TGCGCCAGCAGCTTGACTAGCGGGGAGGACGGTGAGCAGTTCTTC. Translating it yields CASSLTSGEDGEQFF.

In this sample, this clonotype turned up once. The CDR3 spells CSVNLRDRTNEKLFF. The CDR3 bases are TGCAGCGTTAATTTAAGGGACAGGACTAATGAAAAACTGTTTTTT. The chain combines TRBV29-1 with TRBJ1-4; 8 bases agree with TRBD1. Germline loops: CDR1 SQVTM, CDR2 ANQGSEA. V lost 5 bases to trimming and J lost 2 bases; unmatched junction nucleotides: 7. The CDR3 has 15 amino acids.